Each of the 10 T cell receptor beta chains below was sequenced from the same sample in a study of monozygotic twins with inflammatory bowel disease. TCRdb re-called the 5' RACE reads and catalogs CDR3 proteins one per entry, DNA excluded. The ten most abundant clones cover 1.5% to 2% of a sample with a few hundred thousand distinct CDR3 sequences. Sequencing input: blood. These receptors originate from a human donor with ulcerative colitis or Crohn's disease, or a healthy co-twin of an affected twin (not recorded which).

This chain connects TRBV5-4 to TRBJ2-1; no DNA is available, so the TRBD2 call from TCRdb remains unchecked. Germline V gene sequence: CDR1 SGHNT, CDR2 YYREEE (reference sequence). The CDR3 is 12 amino acids. The CDR3 loop is CASRRVEGEQFF.

The CDR3 here is CASSMVYGANVLTF. The chain is built from TRBV19 and TRBJ2-6. Germline values: CDR1 LNHDA, CDR2 SQIVND (reference sequence). CDR3 length: 14 amino acids.

V usage is TRBV6-1 and J usage is TRBJ1-2; without DNA, the TCRdb call of TRBD1 cannot be checked. The CDR3 loop spans 14 amino acids. In germline, CDR1 is MNHNS, CDR2 SASEGT. This chain's CDR3 is CASSALTGSYGYTF.

The gene calls are TRBV18 and TRBJ1-1. This CDR3 comprises 13 residues. Germline V CDR1 and CDR2: KGHSH, LQKENI. CDR3: CASSSDENTEAFF.

The CDR3 sequence is CASSRGTEAFF. The rearrangement joins TRBV5-1 to TRBJ1-1. There are 11 residues in the CDR3. Germline CDR1 reads SGHRS; CDR2 reads YFSETQ.

This rearrangement joins TRBV7-3 to TRBJ2-1; TCRdb selects TRBD2, and the lack of DNA leaves this call unchecked. Germline V gene sequence: CDR1 SGHTA, CDR2 FQGTGA. This CDR3 has 15 amino acids. CDR3 sequence: CASTIGRGGVNEQFF.

The chain couples TRBV6-5 to TRBJ2-1; TCRdb designates TRBD1, a call that cannot be tested without DNA. Germline lookup yields CDR1 MNHEY and CDR2 SVGAGI. CDR3 length: 16 residues. CDR3 amino acids: CASSYPQTGWGDEQFF.

The chain combines TRBV6-1 with TRBJ2-2; TCRdb gives TRBD1 as the D gene, but with no DNA this cannot be confirmed. This CDR3 contains 14 residues. CDR1 and CDR2 from the germline V gene are MNHNS and SASEGT. The CDR3 here is CASSHDRVVGELFF.

CDR3 region: CASSYGQGNSPLHF. J is TRBJ1-6 and V is TRBV6-5; TCRdb lists TRBD1, though no DNA is available to test this call. Germline V gives CDR1 MNHEY, CDR2 SVGAGI. CDR3 length: 14 residues.

The rearrangement joins TRBV7-8 to TRBJ1-5. Germline lookup yields CDR1 SGHVS and CDR2 FQNEAQ. This CDR3 is built from 15 residues. The CDR3 loop reads CASSLEAGSHQPQHF.